This T cell receptor (beta chain) was retrieved from a study of cytomegalovirus exposure and HLA in healthy donors. The study's findings and limits: Sequencing depth across donors, presence/absence analyses assumed, was roughly uniform. A later analysis, which compared TCR beta chains of equal frequency, found the HLA-associated ones more clonally expanded.

Germline trimming cut 5 bases from V and 5 bases from J; bases unmatched to any gene: 10. This CDR3 has 15 residues. CDR1 is SEHNR, CDR2 FQNEAQ, per germline (reference sequence). Researchers ran the PCR with 60 Vbeta and 13 Jbeta primers. Authors' analysis steps: The count from a later analysis was 79 million or so unique TCR beta chains, roughly 11 million of them shared. Assay: immunoSEQ multiplex PCR; the TCRdb copy retains only in-frame clones and omits some. V and J calls and clone size are copied from that table; D and trimming were computed from the DNA. Seen in this sample are about 160,000 clones; the ten most common clones hold 1.3%. Comment on this clone: Antigen: not known.

The sequenced material came from PBMCs. This receptor was identified in a woman aged 55-69 years in good health and CMV-seronegative. The rearrangement links TRBV7-9 to TRBJ2-7, with TRBD1 matching over 9 bases. The CDR3: CASSKPGQGFHEQYF. The CDR3 region has the DNA TGTGCCAGCAGCAAGCCGGGACAGGGATTCCACGAGCAGTACTTC.